These 10 T cell receptor beta chains were all obtained from the same sample, sequenced in a study of blood T cell repertoires in COVID-19. Libraries were prepared by immunoSEQ multiplex PCR; TCRdb keeps only in-frame clonotypes and omits some of them. The data show 250,000 or so clones, about nine tenths seen once. The sample taken for sequencing was peripheral blood. All receptors come from a man aged 40-55 years with active or convalescent COVID-19.

This CDR3 is CASSYPTGGRRETQYF. The CDR3 DNA sequence: TGTGCCAGCAGTTATCCGACGGGGGGGCGGCGGGAGACCCAGTACTTC. The V and J genes are TRBV6-2 or TRBV6-3 and TRBJ2-5, with 8 bases that match TRBD2. CDR1 MNHEY and CDR2 SVGEGT come from the germline V gene. The junction had 11 bases not matched to a gene; V was cut back by 3 bases and J by 5 bases. This CDR3 is built from 16 residues.

The genes are TRBV5-1 and TRBJ2-7, with 7 bases fitting TRBD2. V lost 2 bases to trimming and J lost 6 bases; unmatched junction nucleotides: 8. The CDR3 covers 14 residues. CDR1 is SGHRS, CDR2 YFSETQ, per germline. CDR3 in DNA: TGCGCCAGCAGCTTCCAAACTAGCGAGCGCGAGCAGTACTTC. Protein sequence: CASSFQTSEREQYF.

The chain uses TRBV12-3 or TRBV12-4 and TRBJ2-2; D perhaps matches TRBD1 (6 bases). V was clipped by 3 bases and J by 6 bases, with 8 bases between them. This CDR3 contains 13 residues. The CDR3 sequence: CASSFQGPGELFF. CDR3 nucleotide sequence: TGTGCCAGCAGTTTTCAGGGGCCCGGGGAGCTGTTTTTT.

The chain couples TRBV24-1 to TRBJ2-5; 12 bases agree with TRBD1. The CDR3 runs to 16 residues. Germline CDR1 is KGHDR and CDR2 is SFDVKD. Losses at the gene ends were 4 bases for V and 5 bases for J; bases not matched to a gene: 7. The CDR3 DNA sequence: TGTGCCACCAGTGAAAGGGGACAGGGGGCGGGGGAGACCCAGTACTTC. Protein: CATSERGQGAGETQYF.

The J gene is TRBJ2-7, the V gene TRBV29-1; 7 bases fit TRBD1. Germline V lookup: CDR1 SQVTM, CDR2 ANQGSEA. CDR3 length: 14 amino acids. V was pared by 5 bases and J by 2 bases, with 9 bases of the junction left unmatched. This chain's CDR3 is CSVFMTGRPYEQYF. The DNA of the CDR3 is TGCAGCGTTTTCATGACAGGGCGTCCCTACGAGCAGTACTTC.

The chain employs TRBV21-1 and TRBJ2-1; the table's D call, TRBD2, was not checked against the DNA. TRBV21-1 is deemed a pseudogene. The CDR3 runs to 17 residues. In DNA form, the CDR3 reads TGTGCCAGCAGCATACCGGGACTAGCGGGAGGGAGGGATGAGCAGTTCTTC. Its protein is CASSIPGLAGGRDEQFF.

V is TRBV11-2 and J is TRBJ2-7; possibly TRBD1 for D (6 bases). Trimming stripped 0 bases from V and 6 bases from J, with 18 bases between. This CDR3 has 16 amino acids. In germline, CDR1 is SGHAT, CDR2 FQNNGV. CDR3 in amino acids: CASSLDLQTGRFEQYF. The CDR3 DNA reads as TGTGCCAGCAGCTTAGACCTTCAGACAGGTCGGTTCGAGCAGTACTTC. Combining the CDR3 with reference TRBV11-2 and TRBJ2-7 gives the whole variable domain EAGVAQSPRYKIIEKRQSVAFWCNPISGHATLYWYQQILGQGPKLLIQFQNNGVVDDSQLPKDRFSAERLKGVDSTLKIQPAKLEDSAVYLCASSLDLQTGRFEQYFGPGTRLTVT.

This chain links TRBV11-2 with TRBJ2-1; 12 bases map to TRBD2. Germline CDR1 is SGHAT and CDR2 is FQNNGV. Losses at the gene ends were 5 bases for V and 8 bases for J; bases not matched to a gene: 10. The CDR3 extends over 16 amino acids. CDR3 loop: CASSTGLAGGIDEQFF. The CDR3 DNA reads TGTGCCAGCAGCACGGGACTAGCGGGTGGGATCGATGAGCAGTTCTTC.

This clone has only one observation. The gene calls are TRBV3-1 (or the pseudogene TRBV3-2) and TRBJ1-5; 7 bases fit TRBD1. Germline CDR1 is LGHDT and CDR2 is YNNKEL (reference sequence). J lost 6 bases, V lost 4 bases, and 6 bases had no gene match. The CDR3 runs 14 residues. This chain's CDR3 is CASSPHRGSQPQHF. As DNA, the CDR3 is TGTGCCAGCAGCCCGCACAGGGGTAGTCAGCCCCAGCATTTT.

The chain combines TRBV6-5 with TRBJ2-7; the D gene is possibly TRBD1 (6 bases). This CDR3 has 14 amino acids. Trimming left V 5 bases short and J 2 bases short, with 13 bases between. Germline-derived CDR1 and CDR2 are MNHEY and SVGAGI. CDR3 sequence (DNA): TGTGCCAGCAGTCCTACAGGGCTCCCCTACGAGCAGTACTTC. This codes for CASSPTGLPYEQYF.